This TCR beta chain was identified during a study of blood T cell repertoires in COVID-19. The CDR3 is 13 amino acids. The junction had 3 bases not matched to a gene; V was cut back by 6 bases and J by 1 base. Looked up from germline, CDR1 is KGHSH and CDR2 is LQKENI. Source study methods: Amplification of reference gene primers was used by the study to estimate nucleated cell counts. Clones were sequenced by immunoSEQ multiplex PCR, and TCRdb holds only the in-frame ones, with some missing. The V and J calls and the clone size are those of that table, but D and trimming were determined from the DNA. Here the sample spans tens of thousands of clones, 65% to 75% being singletons.

V usage is TRBV18 and J usage is TRBJ2-7; the match to TRBD1 covers 7 bases. The receptor comes from a woman older than 75 with acute or convalescent COVID-19. Input material: peripheral blood. The CDR3 DNA sequence: TGTGCCAGCTCGCTACAGGGGTCCTACGAGCAGTACTTC. This translates into CASSLQGSYEQYF.